This note documents a single T cell receptor beta chain sequence. Its antigen is not yet known. The read comes to an end 3 residues before the CDR3 does, leaving the germline J gene to fill in the end. Reading the germline V gene (reference sequence) gives CDR1 SGHAT and CDR2 FQDESV. Trimming at the junction amounts to 2 bases on V and 4 bases on J, and the germline ends lie 8 bases apart. Counted from cysteine to phenylalanine, this CDR3 has 14 amino acids. The DNA shown is the part of the CDR3 that was read: 33 bases, in frame from base 1. Diagnosis of CVID followed standard criteria, namely serum IgG, IgA and/or IgM below the normal range together with specific antibody deficiency. The CVID group comprised fewer than 50 subjects, approximately 15 female and approximately 30 male, aged roughly 8 to 65 years with a mean age of roughly 44. Most CVID patients and most healthy controls were of Caucasian heritage. All CVID subjects had received replacement immunoglobulin therapy for at least one year at the time of study participation. At blood collection, none of the CVID subjects was ill or on immunomodulatory or immunosuppressive medication. Heparinized peripheral whole blood samples of about 4.5 to 8.5 ml were collected from each donor. TCRbeta CDR3 repertoires were sequenced from genomic DNA of adults with common variable immune deficiency (CVID) and healthy adult controls. Diluted blood was subjected to density centrifugation over Hypaque 1077 or Ficoll-Paque for isolation of peripheral blood mononuclear cells. Unsorted mononuclear cells served as the source of genomic DNA, which was extracted either by Qiagen column purification or by a centrifugation-based method.

This specimen comes from a study of T cell clonality in common variable immunodeficiency (dated by TCRdb to about 2015). Here is what the overall study found, with its caveats: Fewer deletions and N-nucleotide insertions were reportedly observed in CVID TCRbeta sequences, and highly modified clones with 13 or more V deletions were reportedly absent from CVID TCRbeta sequences. TCRbeta clonality was higher in CVID subjects than in healthy controls (t-test p = 0.018), and the increase was most characteristic of about a third of subjects. Correlations of repertoire features with clinical complications were constrained by heterogeneity among patients within the CVID cohort. The authors noted that sequencing repertoires of T cell subpopulations would be needed to clarify what caused the increased clonality in CVID. CVID subjects shared fewer TCRbeta clones with each other than healthy controls did (p < 0.0001). Even though DNA input was equal, the average per sample came to about 81,820 unique sequences for controls compared with about 31,547 for CVID samples.

For sequencing input, CVID and control samples contributed equivalent amounts of genomic DNA. For every sample, a 60 bp segment covering the rearranged TCRbeta CDR3 region was amplified and then sequenced. The immunoSEQ assay, a bias-corrected multiplex PCR combined with high-throughput sequencing, was used to amplify TCRbeta. From the authors' description of their analysis: Every unique nucleotide sequence counted as a clone and was annotated with V, D and J genes, copy number and frequency. Sequences were labeled productive if in frame, and non-productive if out of frame or containing stop codons. As previously described, Shannon's entropy was used to calculate clonality. The predicted amino acid sequences of productive clones were used to derive mean CDR3 Kyte-Doolittle hydropathy. Scaled V gene usage was hierarchically clustered using Manhattan distance and complete linkage with the R hclust function. Sharing of clones by CDR3 amino acid sequence was evaluated by resampling 12 repertoires per group over 100 rounds. Repertoires were searched for 60 to 80 published EBV-specific and about 240 published CMV-specific TCRbeta sequences. A couple of CVID samples yielding fewer than 10,000 sequences were excluded from analysis, leaving over 35 CVID repertoires. Here the immuneACCESS table is served through TCRdb, limited to in-frame sequences with V and J called. Missing clones are a known gap in these copies; in checked studies unresolved V genes cover under half, and the rest lacks a known reason. V and J calls and clone size come straight from that table; D and trimming were deduced from the DNA. In this sample, about 28,000 clones appear, none counted once only. The ten largest account for roughly 3.2% of the sample.

Sequenced material: peripheral blood mononuclear cells. The TCR originated in a human donor with common variable immunodeficiency. The chain joins TRBV11-1 to TRBJ1-4; no confident D gene assignment can be made. The CDR3 here reads CASSLQQNNEKLFF. The sequenced CDR3 bases are TGTGCCAGCAGCTTACAACAGAATAATGAAAAA.